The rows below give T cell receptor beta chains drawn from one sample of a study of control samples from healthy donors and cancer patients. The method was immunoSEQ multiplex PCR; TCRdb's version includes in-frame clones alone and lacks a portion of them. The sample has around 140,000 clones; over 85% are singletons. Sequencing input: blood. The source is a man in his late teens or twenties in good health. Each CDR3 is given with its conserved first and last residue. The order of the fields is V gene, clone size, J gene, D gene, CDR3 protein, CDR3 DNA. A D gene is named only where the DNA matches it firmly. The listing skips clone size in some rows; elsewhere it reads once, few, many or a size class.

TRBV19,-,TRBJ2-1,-,CASSIPGLYTYNEQFF,TGTGCCAGTAGTATTCCGGGACTGTACACCTACAATGAGCAGTTCTTC
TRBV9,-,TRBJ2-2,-,CASSAHMIGGELFF,TGTGCCAGCAGCGCCCACATGATCGGCGGGGAGCTGTTTTTT
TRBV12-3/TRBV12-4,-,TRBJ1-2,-,CASTLGVGGGYTF,TGTGCCAGCACCTTAGGGGTGGGGGGAGGCTACACCTTC
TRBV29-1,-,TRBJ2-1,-,CSVWARGTFYNEQFF,TGCAGCGTTTGGGCTAGGGGGACTTTCTACAATGAGCAGTTCTTC
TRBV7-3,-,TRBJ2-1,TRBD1,CASSQGPGTGARDEQFF,TGTGCCAGCAGCCAAGGCCCCGGGACAGGGGCCCGCGATGAGCAGTTCTTC
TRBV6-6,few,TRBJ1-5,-,CASSYKNSNQPQHF,TGTGCCAGCAGTTACAAAAATAGCAATCAGCCCCAGCATTTT
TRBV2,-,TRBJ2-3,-,CASNPRETDTQYF,TGTGCCAGCAACCCTAGAGAAACAGATACGCAGTATTTT
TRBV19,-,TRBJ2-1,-,CASSIGDRLSSYNEQFF,TGTGCCAGTAGTATCGGCGACCGCTTAAGCTCCTACAATGAGCAGTTCTTC
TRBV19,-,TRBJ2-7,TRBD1,CASSGSYRGRSDEQYF,TGTGCCAGTAGCGGCTCCTACAGGGGTCGCTCCGACGAGCAGTACTTC
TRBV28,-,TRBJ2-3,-,CATVGGGIFGDTQYF,TGTGCCACTGTAGGGGGGGGGATCTTCGGAGATACGCAGTATTTT
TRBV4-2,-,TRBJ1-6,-,CASSLSNSPLHF,TGTGCCAGCAGCCTGAGCAATTCACCCCTCCACTTT
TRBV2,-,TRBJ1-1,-,CASTLDLNTEAFF,TGTGCCAGCACCCTGGACTTGAACACTGAAGCTTTCTTT
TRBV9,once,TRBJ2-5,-,CASSVASATRYQETQYF,TGTGCCAGCAGCGTAGCTTCGGCTACTAGGTACCAAGAGACCCAGTACTTC
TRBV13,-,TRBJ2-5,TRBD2,CASSRALSGGALETQYF,TGTGCCAGCAGTCGAGCCCTTAGCGGGGGGGCCTTGGAGACCCAGTACTTC
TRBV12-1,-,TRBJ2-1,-,CASSVSPGGGFLTYNEQFF,TGTGCCAGCAGCGTCTCTCCCGGGGGGGGCTTCCTAACCTACAATGAGCAGTTCTTC
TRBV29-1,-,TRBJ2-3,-,CSVVPSSFTSTDTQYF,TGCAGCGTTGTCCCGAGTAGTTTCACTAGCACAGATACGCAGTATTTT
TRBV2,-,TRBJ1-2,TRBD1,CASSERQGAEEGGYTF,TGTGCCAGCAGTGAAAGGCAGGGGGCCGAGGAGGGTGGCTACACCTTC
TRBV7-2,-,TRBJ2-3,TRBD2,CASSLDRRGARATQYF,TGTGCCAGCAGCTTAGACCGGCGGGGGGCCAGGGCCACGCAGTATTTT
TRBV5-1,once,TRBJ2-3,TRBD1,CASSPRETGGTDTQYF,TGCGCCAGCAGCCCACGAGAGACAGGGGGGACAGATACGCAGTATTTT
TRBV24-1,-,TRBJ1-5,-,CATGGTAAYFSNQPQHF,TGTGCCACCGGAGGGACGGCCGCTTATTTTAGCAATCAGCCCCAGCATTTT
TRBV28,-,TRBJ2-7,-,CASSPDELRKPEQYF,TGTGCCAGCAGTCCCGACGAACTACGTAAGCCGGAGCAGTACTTC
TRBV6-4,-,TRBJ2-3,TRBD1,CASSATGGTDTQYF,TGTGCCAGCAGTGCGACAGGGGGCACAGATACGCAGTATTTT
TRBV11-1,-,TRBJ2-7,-,CASSLAPGGRSYEQYF,TGTGCCAGCAGCTTAGCTCCCGGGGGGCGCTCCTACGAGCAGTACTTC
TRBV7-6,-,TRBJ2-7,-,CASSLVSSDEQYF,TGTGCCAGCAGCTTAGTATCTAGCGACGAGCAGTACTTC
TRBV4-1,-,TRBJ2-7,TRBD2,CASSQESSGAGAHEQYF,TGCGCCAGCAGCCAAGAAAGTAGTGGAGCGGGGGCCCACGAGCAGTACTTC
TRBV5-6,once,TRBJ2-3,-,CASSFAFTDTQYF,TGTGCCAGCAGCTTTGCGTTCACAGATACGCAGTATTTT
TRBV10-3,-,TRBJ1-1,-,CAISESTEAFF,TGTGCCATCAGTGAGTCTACTGAAGCTTTCTTT
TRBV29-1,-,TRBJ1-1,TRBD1,CSVGWDRNTEAFF,TGCAGCGTCGGCTGGGACAGGAACACTGAAGCTTTCTTT
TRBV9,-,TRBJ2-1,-,CASSASDYNEQFF,TGTGCCAGCAGCGCCTCGGACTACAATGAGCAGTTCTTC
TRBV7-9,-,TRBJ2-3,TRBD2,CASSSIAGGLDTQYF,TGTGCCAGCAGTAGTATAGCGGGGGGACTTGATACGCAGTATTTT
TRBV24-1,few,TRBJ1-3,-,CATSRQDGGNTIYF,TGTGCCACCTCCCGACAGGATGGTGGAAACACCATATATTTT
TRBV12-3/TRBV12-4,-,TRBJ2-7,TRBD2,CASREAGGYEQYF,TGTGCCAGCAGGGAAGCGGGGGGCTACGAGCAGTACTTC
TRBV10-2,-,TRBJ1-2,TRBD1,CASTQGAEKDGYTF,TGCGCCAGCACTCAGGGGGCGGAGAAGGATGGCTACACCTTC
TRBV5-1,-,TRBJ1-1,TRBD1,CASSLSRTGVNTEAFF,TGCGCCAGCAGCTTGAGTCGGACAGGGGTTAACACTGAAGCTTTCTTT
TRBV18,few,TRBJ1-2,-,CASSPAYVVRYGYTF,TGTGCCAGCTCGCCAGCGTACGTAGTGCGCTATGGCTACACCTTC
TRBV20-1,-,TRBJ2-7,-,CSASEQTYEQYF,TGCAGTGCTAGTGAACAGACCTACGAGCAGTACTTC
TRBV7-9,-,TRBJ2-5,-,CASSSRLAGRQETQYF,TGTGCCAGCAGCTCCCGACTCGCGGGGCGACAAGAGACCCAGTACTTC
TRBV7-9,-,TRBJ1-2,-,CASSLSSQGPANYGYTF,TGTGCCAGCAGCTTAAGTTCCCAGGGGCCAGCTAACTATGGCTACACCTTC
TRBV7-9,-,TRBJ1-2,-,CASSSDSYGYTF,TGTGCCAGCAGCTCGGACAGCTATGGCTACACCTTC
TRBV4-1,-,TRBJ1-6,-,CASSQARFWVRGPNSPLHF,TGCGCCAGCAGCCAGGCAAGATTTTGGGTTAGGGGCCCAAATTCACCCCTCCACTTT
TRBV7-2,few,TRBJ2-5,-,CASSPAPTETQYF,TGTGCCAGCAGCCCCGCGCCGACAGAGACCCAGTACTTC
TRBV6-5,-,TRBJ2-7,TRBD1,CASSYQGQGSYEQYF,TGTGCCAGCAGTTACCAGGGACAGGGATCCTACGAGCAGTACTTC
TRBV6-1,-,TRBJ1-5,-,CASSEVGGAIIHQPQHF,TGTGCCAGCAGTGAAGTTGGAGGCGCCATAATCCATCAGCCCCAGCATTTT
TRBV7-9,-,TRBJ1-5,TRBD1,CASSASTGDQPQHF,TGTGCCAGCAGCGCCAGTACAGGGGATCAGCCCCAGCATTTT
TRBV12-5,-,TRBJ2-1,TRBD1,CASGLVLGTGGNEQFF,TGTGCTAGTGGTTTGGTACTAGGGACAGGGGGCAATGAGCAGTTCTTC
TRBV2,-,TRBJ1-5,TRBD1,CASRHGQGQFRPQHF,TGTGCCAGCAGACACGGACAGGGGCAGTTTCGGCCCCAGCATTTT
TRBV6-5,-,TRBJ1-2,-,CASSTRTGNYGYTF,TGTGCCAGCAGTACCCGGACGGGCAACTATGGCTACACCTTC
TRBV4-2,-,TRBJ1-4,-,CASSRGEEKLFF,TGTGCCAGCAGCCGAGGGGAAGAAAAACTGTTTTTT
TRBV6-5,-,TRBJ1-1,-,CASSPQRSTEAFF,TGTGCCAGCAGTCCACAGAGGTCCACTGAAGCTTTCTTT
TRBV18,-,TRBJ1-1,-,CASRTALNTEAFF,TGTGCCAGCCGGACAGCCCTGAACACTGAAGCTTTCTTT
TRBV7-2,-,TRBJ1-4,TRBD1,CASSFRGTGEKKLFF,TGTGCCAGCAGCTTCCGGGGGACAGGGGAGAAAAAACTGTTTTTT
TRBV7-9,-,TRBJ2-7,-,CASGKGYEQYF,TGTGCCAGCGGGAAGGGCTACGAGCAGTACTTC